These 31 T cell receptor beta chains originate from one sample sequenced in a study of OX40 agonist ivuxolimab in advanced cancers. The table came from immunoSEQ multiplex PCR; TCRdb's copy has only in-frame clones and leaves some out. Of about 62,000 clones in the sample, roughly 85% were seen once. This material consisted of CD4+ or CD8+ T cells sorted from blood, taken in a trial of the OX40 agonist ivuxolimab. These receptors came from an adult with an advanced solid tumor such as melanoma, head and neck, liver or kidney cancer.

The chain couples TRBV7-9 to TRBJ1-5; maybe TRBD1 (5 bases). The V and J ends lost 7 bases and 9 bases respectively, with 16 bases between them. Germline CDR1 reads SEHNR; CDR2 reads FQNEAQ (reference sequence). The CDR3 loop spans 13 amino acids. The DNA for the CDR3 is TGTGCCAGCACCATAGACAGCTTCCGGCCCCAGCATTTT. Its translation is CASTIDSFRPQHF.

The CDR3 is CASSFLGQSYGYTF. In DNA form, the CDR3 reads TGTGCCAGCAGCTTCCTGGGACAGAGCTATGGCTACACCTTC. The chain couples TRBV7-9 to TRBJ1-2, with TRBD1 identical over 7 bases. There are 14 residues in the CDR3. Losses at the gene ends were 3 bases for V and 4 bases for J; bases not matched to a gene: 5. Germline lookup yields CDR1 SEHNR and CDR2 FQNEAQ (reference sequence).

The gene calls are TRBV4-2 and TRBJ1-4; D gene ambiguous. Germline V gene lookup returns CDR1 LGHNA and CDR2 YNFKEQ. Trimming left V 6 bases short and J 5 bases short, with 13 bases between. The CDR3 sequence is 14 residues long. CDR3 region: CASRSTGRNEKLFF. CDR3 coding DNA: TGTGCCAGCAGGTCTACCGGGCGGAATGAAAAACTGTTTTTT.

This rearrangement joins TRBV6-5 to TRBJ2-7, with 8 bases identical to TRBD1. The V and J ends lost 8 bases and 5 bases, in that order; junction bases with no gene match: 5. CDR1 is MNHEY and CDR2 is SVGAGI in the germline V gene. The CDR3 loop spans 12 amino acids. This CDR3 reads CASANRGDEQYF. The CDR3 DNA sequence: TGTGCCAGCGCCAACAGGGGGGACGAGCAGTACTTC.

The J gene is TRBJ1-2, the V gene TRBV11-2; 10 positions match TRBD1. This CDR3 comprises 15 residues. Germline lookup yields CDR1 SGHAT and CDR2 FQNNGV. J was trimmed by 3 bases and V by 3 bases; bases with no gene match: 4. CDR3 in amino acids: CASSLGQGRYYGYTF. DNA for the CDR3: TGTGCCAGCAGCTTGGGACAGGGGAGATACTATGGCTACACCTTC.

V usage is TRBV2 and J usage is TRBJ2-2; 7 bases agree with TRBD2. CDR1 SNHLY and CDR2 FYNNEI come from the germline V gene. After removal of 4 bases from V and 1 base from J, the junction contained 3 bases not matched to a gene. The CDR3 loop spans 15 amino acids. CDR3 residues: CASSGRGGNTGELFF. CDR3 nucleotides: TGTGCCAGCAGTGGCCGCGGGGGGAACACCGGGGAGCTGTTTTTT.

V is TRBV7-9 and J is TRBJ2-5, with D unresolved. Germline CDR1 SEHNR, CDR2 FQNEAQ (reference sequence). The CDR3 consists of 12 residues. Trimming cost V 1 base and J 3 bases, with 3 bases left between them. The CDR3 coding sequence is TGTGCCAGCAGCTTAGGAGAAGAGACCCAGTACTTC. Residues: CASSLGEETQYF. The complete variable domain, with remaining parts taken from reference TRBV7-9 and TRBJ2-5, reads DTGVSQNPRHKITKRGQNVTFRCDPISEHNRLYWYRQTLGQGPEFLTYFQNEAQLEKSRLLSDRFSAERPKGSFSTLEIQRTEQGDSAMYLCASSLGEETQYFGPGTRLLVL.

The V gene is TRBV2, the J gene TRBJ1-1; no definite D call. CDR3 length: 11 amino acids. Germline CDR1 reads SNHLY; CDR2 reads FYNNEI. V lost 6 bases, J lost 7 bases, and 9 bases lay in between. The chain's CDR3 is CASRVIYEAFF. CDR3 coding DNA: TGTGCCAGCAGGGTAATTTATGAAGCTTTCTTT.

The rearrangement links TRBV2 to TRBJ2-5, with D perhaps given as TRBD1 or TRBD2 (6 bases each). Germline V gene lookup returns CDR1 SNHLY and CDR2 FYNNEI. The ends were cut back, 4 bases at V and 1 base at J, with 10 bases in the middle. This CDR3 is built from 14 residues. DNA for the CDR3: TGTGCCAGCAGTGGAGGGGGGTTCCAAGAGACCCAGTACTTC. It translates to CASSGGGFQETQYF.

This clone was recorded a few times. This chain uses TRBV28 with TRBJ1-5, with 8 bases matching TRBD1. Germline CDR1 and CDR2: MDHEN and SYDVKM. J lost 0 bases, V lost 8 bases, and 12 bases had no gene match. This CDR3 comprises 17 residues. The CDR3 nucleotides read TGTGCCAGCTCCCCCCCGACAGGGGCGTATAGCAATCAGCCCCAGCATTTT. It specifies CASSPPTGAYSNQPQHF.

In its sample, this clone was seen a few times. The rearrangement links TRBV10-2 to TRBJ2-2; the D is unclear. CDR1 and CDR2 from the germline V gene are WSHSY and SAAADI. CDR3 length: 15 amino acids. V gave up 6 bases and J gave up 5 bases, with 16 bases separating them. The CDR3 reads CASRQTSQETGELFF. The CDR3 region has the DNA TGCGCCAGCAGGCAAACCTCTCAGGAGACCGGGGAGCTGTTTTTT.

The chain uses TRBV2 and TRBJ1-5; the match to TRBD1 covers 10 bases. Germline assignment: CDR1 SNHLY and CDR2 FYNNEI. The CDR3 extends over 15 amino acids. V was clipped by 4 bases and J by 6 bases; unmatched bases: 6. The DNA for the CDR3 is TGTGCCAGCAGTGGGGGACAGGGGTTGAGTCAGCCCCAGCATTTT. Encoded protein: CASSGGQGLSQPQHF. Full variable domain (missing parts from reference TRBV2 and TRBJ1-5): EPEVTQTPSHQVTQMGQEVILRCVPISNHLYFYWYRQILGQKVEFLVSFYNNEISEKSEIFDDQFSVERPDGSNFTLKIRSTKLEDSAMYFCASSGGQGLSQPQHFGDGTRLSIL.

V and J are TRBV6-1 and TRBJ2-7; 12 bases are shared with TRBD2. The CDR3 spans 15 residues. CDR1 MNHNS and CDR2 SASEGT come from the germline V gene. The V segment lost 4 bases and the J segment 5 bases; nucleotides outside the gene matches: 6. CDR3 loop: CASSGLAGGPHEQYF. The CDR3 nucleotides read TGTGCCAGCAGTGGGCTAGCGGGAGGGCCGCACGAGCAGTACTTC.

This rearrangement joins TRBV4-1 to TRBJ2-1, with 7 bases aligning to TRBD2. The CDR3 is made up of 17 amino acids. Germline V lookup: CDR1 MGHRA, CDR2 YSYEKL. Trimming cost V 4 bases and J 8 bases; bases outside gene matches: 17. The CDR3, as DNA: TGCGCCAGCAGCCGTTCTGTCGGGGGGTTCCCCGGGCATGAGCAGTTCTTC. It encodes CASSRSVGGFPGHEQFF.

The V gene is TRBV18, the J gene TRBJ2-7; D might be TRBD1 (6 bases). Germline CDR1 and CDR2: KGHSH and LQKENI. Trimming removed 0 bases from V and 4 bases from J, with 10 bases in between. The CDR3 contains 14 residues. Here the CDR3 DNA reads TGTGCCAGCTCACCACCGGGACAAGGGTACGAGCAGTACTTC. It codes for CASSPPGQGYEQYF.

The chain is built from TRBV7-2 and TRBJ2-3; D is uncertain. Germline V gene data show CDR1 as SGHTA and CDR2 as FQGNSA. The CDR3 is 12 residues long. Trimming removed 3 bases at V and 2 bases at J, with 3 bases between. The CDR3 region has the DNA TGTGCCAGCAGCTTTTACACAGATACGCAGTATTTT. As protein: CASSFYTDTQYF.

The chain employs TRBV19 and TRBJ2-5; TRBD1 might be the D (5 bases). The CDR3 covers 14 residues. The V and J ends lost 4 bases and 2 bases respectively, with 11 bases between them. From germline, CDR1 is LNHDA and CDR2 SQIVND (reference sequence). The CDR3 bases are TGTGCCAGTAGTACAACAGGAACGCAAGAGACCCAGTACTTC. Translated: CASSTTGTQETQYF.

A single count supports this clone. The chain links TRBV27 to TRBJ1-5; 10 bases are shared with TRBD1. Germline V gene sequence: CDR1 MNHEY, CDR2 SMNVEV (reference sequence). The CDR3 sequence is 17 residues long. Trimming took 6 bases from V and 0 from J; bases not matched to a gene: 8. CDR3 in amino acids: CASRSGQGSYSNQPQHF. The CDR3 coding sequence is TGTGCCAGCAGATCGGGACAGGGGTCTTATAGCAATCAGCCCCAGCATTTT.

V and J are TRBV7-3 and TRBJ2-7; no clear D gene. Trimming left V 2 bases short and J 4 bases short, with 9 bases between. CDR1 and CDR2 from the germline V gene are SGHTA and FQGTGA. The CDR3 contains 13 residues. CDR3 nucleotides: TGTGCCAGCAGCTTAGGTGTCGGGTACGAGCAGTACTTC. It is translated as CASSLGVGYEQYF.

This chain connects TRBV19 to TRBJ2-1; 7 bases fit TRBD2. V gave up 4 bases and J gave up 9 bases; unmatched junction bases: 6. CDR1 is LNHDA, CDR2 SQIVND, per germline (reference sequence). CDR3 length equals 13 residues. The CDR3: CASSTRGGVEQFF. CDR3 in DNA: TGTGCCAGTAGTACCCGGGGAGGGGTTGAGCAGTTCTTC.

The chain joins TRBV7-9 to TRBJ1-2; no definite D call. CDR1 and CDR2 (germline): SEHNR, FQNEAQ (reference sequence). V shed 4 bases and J shed 5 bases, with 8 bases lying between them. This CDR3 contains 12 residues. The CDR3 nucleotides read TGTGCCAGCAGCTCCGACTTGTATGGCTACACCTTC. Translated: CASSSDLYGYTF.

This chain uses TRBV5-8 with TRBJ2-7; weak D call: TRBD1 (5 bases). V was cut by 0 bases and J by 2 bases, with 21 bases left in between. The CDR3 spans 18 residues. The germline V gene has CDR1 SGHTS and CDR2 YDEGEE. The CDR3 here is CASSLAFSWAQATYEQYF. CDR3 nucleotides: TGTGCCAGCAGCTTGGCCTTCTCATGGGCACAGGCCACCTACGAGCAGTACTTC.

The chain combines TRBV18 with TRBJ2-3, with D perhaps matching TRBD1 or TRBD2 (5 bases each). CDR1 and CDR2 (germline): KGHSH, LQKENI. Trimming shortened V by 3 bases and J by 2 bases, and 9 bases separated the two germline ends. This CDR3 comprises 14 residues. The CDR3 loop reads CASSPGGTTDTQYF. The DNA of the CDR3 is TGTGCCAGCTCACCGGGTGGGACCACAGATACGCAGTATTTT. The full variable domain, completed using reference TRBV18 and TRBJ2-3, is NAGVMQNPRHLVRRRGQEARLRCSPMKGHSHVYWYRQLPEEGLKFMVYLQKENIIDESGMPKERFSAEFPKEGPSILRIQQVVRGDSAAYFCASSPGGTTDTQYFGPGTRLTVL.

V is TRBV9 and J is TRBJ2-2, with 14 positions matching TRBD2. V shed 4 bases, J shed 0 bases, and the junction held 5 bases outside the gene matches. CDR1 is SGDLS, CDR2 YYNGEE, per germline. This CDR3 is 18 amino acids long. The DNA for the CDR3 is TGTGCCAGCAGCCCGGGACTAGCGGGGGCCGCGAACACCGGGGAGCTGTTTTTT. Its protein product is CASSPGLAGAANTGELFF.

The J gene is TRBJ2-1, the V gene TRBV19; D call uncertain. CDR3 length equals 15 residues. The germline gives CDR1 LNHDA, CDR2 SQIVND (reference sequence). V was pared by 5 bases and J by 0 bases, with 11 bases between. CDR3 in amino acids: CASSSSPSSYNEQFF. CDR3 nucleotides: TGTGCCAGTAGTTCCTCACCGAGCTCCTACAATGAGCAGTTCTTC.

The rearrangement links TRBV28 to TRBJ2-7; 10 bases agree with TRBD2. Germline V gene sequence: CDR1 MDHEN, CDR2 SYDVKM. There are 16 residues in the CDR3. The J segment lost 4 bases and the V segment lost 4 bases, leaving 10 bases of the junction unmatched. As DNA, the CDR3 is TGTGCCAGCAGTTCCCTAGGAGCGGGAGGGCCGTACGAGCAGTACTTC. Encoded protein: CASSSLGAGGPYEQYF.

V gene TRBV9 combines with J gene TRBJ2-3; TRBD1 is a possible D gene (6 bases). CDR3 length: 18 amino acids. V lost 4 bases to trimming and J lost 4 bases, with 25 bases between them. Germline V gene lookup returns CDR1 SGDLS and CDR2 YYNGEE. CDR3 in amino acids: CASSRRARTGSAADTQYF. The CDR3 DNA reads as TGTGCCAGCAGCCGACGCGCGCGAACAGGGTCGGCGGCAGATACGCAGTATTTT.

The CDR3 is CASSEPSGRAGEQFF. In DNA form, the CDR3 reads TGTGCCAGCAGTGAACCTAGCGGGAGGGCCGGTGAGCAGTTCTTC. This chain links TRBV2 with TRBJ2-1; 12 bases fit TRBD2. Trimming took 2 bases from V and 9 from J; bases not matched to a gene: 5. Germline V gene data show CDR1 as SNHLY and CDR2 as FYNNEI. The CDR3 is 15 amino acids.

CDR3 region: CASNGQTRNQPQHF. As DNA, the CDR3 is TGTGCCAGCAATGGACAGACACGCAATCAGCCCCAGCATTTT. V usage is TRBV2 and J usage is TRBJ1-5, with D perhaps TRBD1 (6 bases). This CDR3 has 14 amino acids. Germline V gene sequence: CDR1 SNHLY, CDR2 FYNNEI. Deletions cut 7 bases from V and 2 bases from J, with 12 bases between.

This chain joins TRBV11-2 and TRBJ2-7, with a weak D call TRBD1 (6 bases). This CDR3 is 14 amino acids long. Germline V CDR1 and CDR2: SGHAT, FQNNGV. With 0 bases removed from V and 3 bases from J, the gap between germline ends came to 9 bases. This CDR3 reads CASSLEQGVYEQYF. As DNA, the CDR3 is TGTGCCAGCAGCTTAGAACAGGGTGTCTACGAGCAGTACTTC.

V is TRBV6-1 and J is TRBJ2-5; weak D call: TRBD2 (5 bases). CDR1 and CDR2 (germline): MNHNS, SASEGT. The V gene lost 2 bases and the J gene lost 1 base, with 17 bases spanning the gap. The CDR3 length is 17 residues. CDR3 amino acids: CASSERRGGSLQETQYF. The CDR3 region has the DNA TGTGCCAGCAGTGAACGGCGCGGTGGGAGCCTCCAAGAGACCCAGTACTTC.